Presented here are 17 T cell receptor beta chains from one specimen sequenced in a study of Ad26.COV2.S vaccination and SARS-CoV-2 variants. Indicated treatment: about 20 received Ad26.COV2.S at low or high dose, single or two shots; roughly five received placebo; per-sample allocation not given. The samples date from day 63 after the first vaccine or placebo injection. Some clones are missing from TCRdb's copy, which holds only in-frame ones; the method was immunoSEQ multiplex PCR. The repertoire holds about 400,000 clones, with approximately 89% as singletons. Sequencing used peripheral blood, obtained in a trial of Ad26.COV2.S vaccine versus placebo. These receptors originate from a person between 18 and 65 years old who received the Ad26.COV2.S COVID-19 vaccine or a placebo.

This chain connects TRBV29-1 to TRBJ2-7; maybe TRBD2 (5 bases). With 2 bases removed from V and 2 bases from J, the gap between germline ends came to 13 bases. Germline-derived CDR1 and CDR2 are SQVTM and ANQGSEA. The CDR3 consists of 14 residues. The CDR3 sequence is CSVERGHSAYEQYF. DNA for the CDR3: TGCAGCGTTGAAAGAGGGCATAGTGCCTACGAGCAGTACTTC.

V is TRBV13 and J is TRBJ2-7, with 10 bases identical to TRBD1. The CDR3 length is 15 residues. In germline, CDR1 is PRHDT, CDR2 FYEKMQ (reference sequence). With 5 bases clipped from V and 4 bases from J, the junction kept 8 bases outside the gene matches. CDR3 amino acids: CASSPGTGATYEQYF. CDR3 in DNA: TGTGCCAGCAGCCCCGGGACAGGGGCAACTTACGAGCAGTACTTC.

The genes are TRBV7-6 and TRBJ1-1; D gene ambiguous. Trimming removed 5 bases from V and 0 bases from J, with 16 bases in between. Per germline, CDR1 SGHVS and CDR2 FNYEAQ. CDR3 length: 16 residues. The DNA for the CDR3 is TGTGCCAGCAGCCTCCGGCCTCCCCCGCTGAACACTGAAGCTTTCTTT. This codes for CASSLRPPPLNTEAFF.

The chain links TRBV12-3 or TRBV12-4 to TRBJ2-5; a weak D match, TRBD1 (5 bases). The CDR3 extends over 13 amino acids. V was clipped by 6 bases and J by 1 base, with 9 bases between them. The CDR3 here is CASRVDSQETQYF. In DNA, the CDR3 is TGTGCCAGCAGGGTAGACAGCCAAGAGACCCAGTACTTC.

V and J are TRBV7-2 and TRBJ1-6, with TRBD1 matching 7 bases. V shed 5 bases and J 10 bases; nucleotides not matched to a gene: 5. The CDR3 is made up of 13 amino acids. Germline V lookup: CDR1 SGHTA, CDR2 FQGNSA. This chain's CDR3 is CASSLSRGSPLHF. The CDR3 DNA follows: TGTGCCAGCAGCCTATCCAGGGGGTCACCCCTCCACTTT.

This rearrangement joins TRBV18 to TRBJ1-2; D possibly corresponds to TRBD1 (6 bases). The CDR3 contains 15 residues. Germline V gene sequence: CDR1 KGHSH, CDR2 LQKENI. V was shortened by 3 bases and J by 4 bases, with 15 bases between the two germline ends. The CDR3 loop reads CASSPLPRGGYGYTF. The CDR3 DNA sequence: TGTGCCAGCTCACCCCTTCCCAGGGGCGGCTATGGCTACACCTTC.

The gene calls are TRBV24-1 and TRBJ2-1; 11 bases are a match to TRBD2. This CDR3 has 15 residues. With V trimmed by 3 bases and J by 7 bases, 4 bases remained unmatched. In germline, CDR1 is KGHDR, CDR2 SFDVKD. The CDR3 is CATSDASGRMNEQFF. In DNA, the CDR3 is TGTGCCACCAGTGATGCTAGCGGGAGGATGAATGAGCAGTTCTTC.

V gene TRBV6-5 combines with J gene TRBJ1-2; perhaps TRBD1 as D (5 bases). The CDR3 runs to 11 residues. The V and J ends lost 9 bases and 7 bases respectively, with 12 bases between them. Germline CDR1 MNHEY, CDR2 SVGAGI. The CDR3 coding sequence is TGTGCCAGTCGATCTCAGGGTGGCTACACCTTC. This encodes CASRSQGGYTF.

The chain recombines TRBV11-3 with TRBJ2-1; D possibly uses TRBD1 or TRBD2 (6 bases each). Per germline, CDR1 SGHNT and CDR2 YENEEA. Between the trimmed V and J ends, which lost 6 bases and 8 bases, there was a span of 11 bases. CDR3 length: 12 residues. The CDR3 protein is CASSPGGDEQFF. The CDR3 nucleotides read TGTGCCAGCAGTCCCGGGGGCGATGAGCAGTTCTTC.

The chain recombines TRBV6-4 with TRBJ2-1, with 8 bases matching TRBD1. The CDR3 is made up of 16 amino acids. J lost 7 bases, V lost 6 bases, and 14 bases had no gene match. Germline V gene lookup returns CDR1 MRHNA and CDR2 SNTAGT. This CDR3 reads CASSPNAGQGSNEQFF. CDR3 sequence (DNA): TGTGCCAGCAGCCCAAACGCCGGACAGGGAAGTAATGAGCAGTTCTTC.

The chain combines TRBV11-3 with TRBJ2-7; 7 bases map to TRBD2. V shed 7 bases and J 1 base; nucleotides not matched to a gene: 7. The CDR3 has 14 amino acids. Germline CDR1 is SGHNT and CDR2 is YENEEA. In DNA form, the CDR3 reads TGTGCCAGCAAGGCGGGAGAGGCGTCCTACGAGCAGTACTTC. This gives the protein CASKAGEASYEQYF.

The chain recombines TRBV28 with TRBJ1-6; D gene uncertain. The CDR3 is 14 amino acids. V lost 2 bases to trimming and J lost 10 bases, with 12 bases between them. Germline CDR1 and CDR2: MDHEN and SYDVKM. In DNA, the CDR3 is TGTGCCAGCAGTTTAATCGGGATCGGGTCACCCCTCCACTTT. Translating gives CASSLIGIGSPLHF.

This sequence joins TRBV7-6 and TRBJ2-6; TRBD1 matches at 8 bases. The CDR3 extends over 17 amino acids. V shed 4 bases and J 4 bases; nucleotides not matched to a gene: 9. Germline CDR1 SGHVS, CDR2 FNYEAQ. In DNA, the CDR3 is TGTGCCAGCAGCTCCACGGCAGGGGGCCACGGGGCCAACGTCCTGACTTTC. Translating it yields CASSSTAGGHGANVLTF.

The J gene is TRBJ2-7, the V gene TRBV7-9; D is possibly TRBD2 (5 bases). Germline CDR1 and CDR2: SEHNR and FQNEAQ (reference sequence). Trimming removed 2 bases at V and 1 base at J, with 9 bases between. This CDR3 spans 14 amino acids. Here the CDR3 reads CASSLTTGSYEQYF. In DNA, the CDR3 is TGTGCCAGCAGCTTAACGACGGGGTCCTACGAGCAGTACTTC.

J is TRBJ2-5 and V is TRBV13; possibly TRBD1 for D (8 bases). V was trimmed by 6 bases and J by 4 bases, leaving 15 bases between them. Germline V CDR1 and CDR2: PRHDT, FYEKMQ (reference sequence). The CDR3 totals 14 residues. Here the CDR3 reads CASRDREGRETQYF. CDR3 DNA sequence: TGTGCCAGCAGGGACAGGGAGGGAAGAGAGACCCAGTACTTC.

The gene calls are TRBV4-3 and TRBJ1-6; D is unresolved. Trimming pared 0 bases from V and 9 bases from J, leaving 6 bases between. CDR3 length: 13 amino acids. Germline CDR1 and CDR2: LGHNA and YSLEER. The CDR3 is CASSQDRPSPLHF. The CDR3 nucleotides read TGCGCCAGCAGCCAAGATCGACCTTCACCCCTCCACTTT.

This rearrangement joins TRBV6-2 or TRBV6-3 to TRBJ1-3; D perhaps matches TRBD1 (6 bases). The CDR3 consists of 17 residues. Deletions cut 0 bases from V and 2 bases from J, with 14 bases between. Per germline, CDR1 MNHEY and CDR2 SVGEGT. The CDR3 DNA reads TGTGCCAGCAGTTACTCGAACAGGGAGGTTCCTGGAAACACCATATATTTT. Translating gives CASSYSNREVPGNTIYF.